This T cell receptor (beta chain) was retrieved from a study of blood T cell repertoires in COVID-19. This clone has only a few counts. The assay was immunoSEQ multiplex PCR, and TCRdb's table has in-frame clones only and misses some. The table lists about 260,000 clones, about 90% of them singletons. CDR3 length equals 15 residues. The V end lost 3 bases, the J end lost 2 bases, and 14 bases lay between the germline ends. Germline V lookup: CDR1 MNHNS, CDR2 SASEGT. This chain links TRBV6-1 with TRBJ2-7, with D possibly matching TRBD1 (6 bases). The sample was peripheral blood. The sequence was collected from a woman in her 50s who had recovered from COVID-19. Here the CDR3 DNA reads TGTGCCAGCAGTGAGAAAAGGGACAAGACCTACGAGCAGTACTTC. It is translated as CASSEKRDKTYEQYF.